The rows below give T cell receptor beta chains drawn from one sample of a study of OX40 agonist ivuxolimab in advanced cancers. The table came from immunoSEQ multiplex PCR; TCRdb's copy has only in-frame clones and leaves some out. The repertoire holds approximately 6,000 clones, with approximately 81% as singletons. Sequences were derived from CD4+ or CD8+ T cells sorted from blood, sampled in a trial of the OX40 agonist ivuxolimab. These receptor sequences come from an adult with an advanced solid tumor such as melanoma, head and neck, liver or kidney cancer. The CDR3 runs from the conserved cysteine through the conserved F or W.

j_gene,v_gene,CDR3aa
TRBJ2-2,TRBV2,CASTPGRLASNTGELFF
TRBJ2-1,TRBV10-2,CASSEPGWGAAYNEQFF
TRBJ1-1,TRBV25-1,CASTLAGGNTEAFF
TRBJ1-4,TRBV13,CASSSPGQGSEKLFF
TRBJ1-1,TRBV4-3,CASSQEVAWGEAFF
TRBJ2-7,TRBV7-2,CASSLADLFEQYF
TRBJ2-3,TRBV5-1,CASSLEGLQDTQYF
TRBJ1-6,TRBV7-9,CASSLGGLGNSPLHF
TRBJ1-6,TRBV11-2,CASSSRTDGNSPLHF
TRBJ1-1,TRBV15,CATSNGLGADYEAFF
TRBJ2-3,TRBV5-1,CASSLSMASGGSSTDTQYF
TRBJ1-1,TRBV9,CASSIGQGGEAFF
TRBJ1-2,TRBV6-5,CASSYNYFGGSYGYTF
TRBJ2-5,TRBV21-1,CASSKVAGGVTQYF
TRBJ2-7,TRBV19,CASSIGQGPPYEQYF
TRBJ2-7,TRBV6-5,CASSPGQSYEQYF
TRBJ2-7,TRBV5-6,CASRADSVDYEQYF
TRBJ2-7,TRBV5-4,CASSQRDWLEQYF
TRBJ2-1,TRBV5-4,CASSSLVNEQFF
TRBJ2-7,TRBV5-4,CASSTPTGISRYEQYF
TRBJ2-4,TRBV5-4,CASSSFPGGENIQYF
TRBJ1-2,TRBV30,CACSTGNYGYTF
TRBJ1-1,TRBV6-6,CASSYSKEAFF
TRBJ1-4,TRBV5-1,CASSLGSGEKLFF
TRBJ2-4,TRBV7-6,CASSLGTGGVGKNIQYF
TRBJ2-5,TRBV7-2,CASSWGPGQKTQYF
TRBJ2-7,TRBV4-2,CASSQVTGGTYEQYF
TRBJ2-5,TRBV7-6,CASSFFSGGAGETQYF
TRBJ2-7,TRBV7-2,CASSLVTVEQYF
TRBJ2-1,TRBV18,CASSPQRGETYNEQFF
TRBJ2-1,TRBV9,CASSANQHDRHSGGAYNEQFF
TRBJ1-4,TRBV11-3,CASSLTLGEKLFF
TRBJ2-7,TRBV5-4,CASSLTGGWDEQYF
TRBJ1-1,TRBV19,CASIMRGQTEAFF
TRBJ2-7,TRBV29-1,CSAHPGQGYEQYF
TRBJ2-3,TRBV5-4,CASRPRGSASTDTQYF
TRBJ2-1,TRBV11-2,CASSLGRGGPNNEQFF
TRBJ2-5,TRBV19,CASSSREDPQETQYF
TRBJ1-1,TRBV5-1,CASRRDAGTNTEAFF
TRBJ1-6,TRBV5-5,CASSPSDSPLHF
TRBJ1-1,TRBV27,CASHIGRYTEAFF
TRBJ1-6,TRBV27,CASSFGQGDSPLHF
TRBJ2-5,TRBV6-6,CASSYSGAQYF
TRBJ2-5,TRBV9,CASSVGAAQEETQYF